The subject of this entry is one T cell receptor beta chain. Its specificity is not known. This specimen belongs to a study of T cells in Graves' hyperthyroidism and ophthalmopathy. About the research overall: Blood from the periphery was taken at initial diagnosis, before any treatment. Study results and caveats: Appearing also in blood were most of the thyroid clonotypes expanded above 0.001.

There were TCR beta CDR3 regions amplified from RNA transcripts. RT-PCR in the first round (using the HTBI primer set) targeted the TCR CDR3. A single record per CDR3 protein comes from TCRdb applying MiXCR to the multiplex PCR reads. The sample lists 600,000 to 850,000 distinct CDR3 sequences, 18% occurring once. Uncontrolled infection, other autoimmune disease, pregnancy and lactation each barred patients from inclusion. Sequences were obtained from blood. This clonotype was sampled from a woman aged 50 to 60 with Graves' hyperthyroidism that later progressed to Graves' ophthalmopathy.

CDR3 DNA: TGCAGTGCTACACGAGGGGGTGGCTACACCTTC. It is translated as CSATRGGGYTF. The rearrangement joins TRBV20-1 to TRBJ1-2, with a tentative D call TRBD1 (6 bases). The V end was cut by 4 bases, the J end by 7 bases, with 10 bases between. Germline V gene sequence: CDR1 DFQATT, CDR2 SNEGSKA (reference sequence). The CDR3 has 11 residues.